This passage covers 20 T cell receptor beta chains from one sample sequenced in a study of blood T cell repertoires in COVID-19 (dated by TCRdb to the early 2020s). Receptors were amplified or captured by the immunoSEQ multiplex PCR assay. The source is immuneACCESS, and TCRdb retained only in-frame sequences with V and J called. Part of the clones is not carried over; for the studies checked, unresolved V genes explain less than half of this, and the remainder is unexplained. The sample table holds approximately 60,000 clones, of which approximately 93% were seen once. The ten largest clones capture approximately 2.9% of the sample. Sequenced: peripheral blood. All receptors derive from a man aged 70 or older with active COVID-19.

This clone showed up just a few times. The gene calls are TRBV10-2 and TRBJ2-2; the D is unclear. The V end lost 0 bases, the J end lost 4 bases, and 12 bases lay between the germline ends. Germline V gene lookup returns CDR1 WSHSY and CDR2 SAAADI. This CDR3 comprises 16 residues. CDR3 residues: CASSESNYGGTGELFF. CDR3 bases: TGCGCCAGCAGTGAGTCGAACTATGGCGGCACCGGGGAGCTGTTTTTT.

The V and J genes are TRBV11-3 and TRBJ2-5, with a possible D match to TRBD2 (5 bases). V lost 3 bases and J 1 base, leaving 9 bases between the germline ends. Germline V CDR1 and CDR2: SGHNT, YENEEA. This CDR3 has 14 amino acids. As DNA, the CDR3 is TGTGCCAGCAGCTTTCGGGGAATCCAAGAGACCCAGTACTTC. Translating gives CASSFRGIQETQYF.

The chain employs TRBV6-2 or TRBV6-3 and TRBJ2-7; TRBD2 might be the D (6 bases). V was cut by 5 bases and J by 5 bases, with 22 bases left in between. In germline, CDR1 is MNHEY, CDR2 SVGEGT. This CDR3 has 16 amino acids. The CDR3 here is CASSPSGGARLNEQYF. The CDR3, as DNA: TGTGCCAGCAGTCCCTCCGGGGGAGCCCGCCTCAACGAGCAGTACTTC.

The chain links TRBV7-2 to TRBJ2-3; 8 bases map to TRBD2. Germline CDR1 and CDR2: SGHTA and FQGNSA. V trimming: 5 bases; J trimming: 3 bases; junction bases outside the gene matches: 7. This CDR3 has 15 amino acids. Here the CDR3 DNA reads TGTGCCAGCAGCCTTAGTCGGGGGGGGACAGATACGCAGTATTTT. It is translated as CASSLSRGGTDTQYF.

The chain combines TRBV6-5 with TRBJ1-2, with 7 bases aligning to TRBD1. Germline V gene data show CDR1 as MNHEY and CDR2 as SVGAGI. V lost 4 bases and J lost 5; bases outside the gene matches: 13. The CDR3 totals 16 residues. As DNA, the CDR3 is TGTGCCAGCAGTTCTTACCGGGACAGCGATAGATATGGCTACACCTTC. Translated: CASSSYRDSDRYGYTF.

The CDR3: CASSLGPGQRNTEAFF. The CDR3 nucleotides are TGTGCCAGCAGCTTAGGGCCTGGCCAAAGGAACACTGAAGCTTTCTTT. The chain combines TRBV7-3 with TRBJ1-1; no reliable D call. The CDR3 length is 16 residues. V was clipped by 2 bases and J by 1 base, with 14 bases between them. Germline CDR1 reads SGHTA; CDR2 reads FQGTGA.

The chain is built from TRBV6-5 and TRBJ2-7; no clear D. CDR1 MNHEY and CDR2 SVGAGI come from the germline V gene. This CDR3 contains 12 residues. The V end was cut by 7 bases, the J end by 2 bases, with 9 bases between. CDR3 nucleotide sequence: TGTGCCAGCACCACAGAAACCTACGAGCAGTACGTC. Residues: CASTTETYEQYV.

The J gene is TRBJ1-4, the V gene TRBV19; unclear D gene. This CDR3 is built from 14 residues. Trimming shortened V by 7 bases and J by 1 base, and 10 bases separated the two germline ends. The germline V gene encodes CDR1 LNHDA and CDR2 SQIVND (reference sequence). This CDR3 reads CASNSELTNEKLFF. The CDR3 coding sequence is TGTGCCAGTAATTCCGAGCTAACTAATGAAAAACTGTTTTTT. The full variable domain, in which reference TRBV19 and TRBJ1-4 provide the parts outside the CDR3, is DGGITQSPKYLFRKEGQNVTLSCEQNLNHDAMYWYRQDPGQGLRLIYYSQIVNDFQKGDIAEGYSVSREKKESFPLTVTSAQKNPTAFYLCASNSELTNEKLFFGSGTQLSVL.

V and J are TRBV15 and TRBJ2-2; 7 positions agree with TRBD1. Germline V gene sequence: CDR1 LNHNV, CDR2 YYDKDF (reference sequence). Germline trimming cut 0 bases from V and 4 bases from J; bases unmatched to any gene: 8. CDR3 size: 17 residues. The CDR3 DNA reads TGTGCCACCAGCAGAGATGACAGGGCGACCTTCACCGGGGAGCTGTTTTTT. It encodes CATSRDDRATFTGELFF.

As regards this clone: The junction departs from germline at one end; a sequencing error may be responsible. This rearrangement joins TRBV7-2 to TRBJ1-2, with 8 bases aligning to TRBD1. CDR3 length equals 15 residues. Germline assignment: CDR1 SGHTA and CDR2 FQGNSA. The CDR3 DNA is TGTGCCAGCAGCTTAGCGGCCGGGACAGGCTCATTACTATCATTC. Translated, it gives CASSLAAGTGSLLSF.

By its share, this clone is medium-sized (0.01 to 0.1%). The rearrangement joins TRBV5-1 to TRBJ1-2; weak D call: TRBD1 (5 bases). V was trimmed by 5 bases and J by 0 bases, leaving 11 bases between them. Germline loops: CDR1 SGHRS, CDR2 YFSETQ. The CDR3 sequence is 14 residues long. CDR3 DNA: TGCGCCAGCAGACTCGACAGTACTAACTATGGCTACACCTTC. Protein sequence: CASRLDSTNYGYTF.

The chain joins TRBV7-6 to TRBJ2-4; 7 nucleotides line up with TRBD1. The ends lost 5 bases at V and 8 bases at J; junction bases unmatched: 12. The germline V gene encodes CDR1 SGHVS and CDR2 FNYEAQ. The CDR3 is 15 amino acids. The CDR3 DNA reads TGTGCCAGCAGCCCCCGACAGGGCTCGGTGCACATTCAGTACTTC. It is translated as CASSPRQGSVHIQYF.

The gene calls are TRBV27 and TRBJ2-7; 8 bases line up with TRBD1. V lost 5 bases to trimming and J lost 6 bases; unmatched junction nucleotides: 9. This CDR3 comprises 14 residues. Germline V gene sequence: CDR1 MNHEY, CDR2 SMNVEV (reference sequence). The CDR3 here is CASSPSTGVLEQYF. CDR3 coding DNA: TGTGCCAGCAGTCCATCGACAGGGGTTCTCGAGCAGTACTTC.

This chain uses TRBV27 with TRBJ2-2, with D possibly TRBD2 on 5 matching bases. This CDR3 is built from 15 residues. In germline, CDR1 is MNHEY, CDR2 SMNVEV (reference sequence). Trimming left V 2 bases short and J 6 bases short, with 13 bases between. The chain's CDR3 is CASSLGGGVAGELFF. The CDR3 nucleotides read TGTGCCAGCAGTTTAGGAGGTGGGGTAGCCGGGGAGCTGTTTTTT.

This clone showed up just once. This rearrangement joins TRBV10-3 to TRBJ1-2; no firm D call. Germline values: CDR1 ENHRY, CDR2 SYGVKD. The CDR3 extends over 12 amino acids. Trimming removed 5 bases at V and 2 bases at J, with 6 bases between. CDR3 in amino acids: CAISSENYGYTF. The CDR3 DNA follows: TGTGCCATCAGTAGCGAGAACTATGGCTACACCTTC.

This clone was counted once. V gene TRBV6-5 combines with J gene TRBJ1-4; 8 positions agree with TRBD1. CDR3 size: 13 residues. Germline V lookup: CDR1 MNHEY, CDR2 SVGAGI. After removal of 7 bases from V and 8 bases from J, the junction contained 6 bases not matched to a gene. CDR3 DNA sequence: TGTGCCAGCAAGCTAGGACAGGGCGAAAAACTGTTTTTT. Protein product: CASKLGQGEKLFF.

The chain recombines TRBV7-8 with TRBJ2-3; TRBD1 aligns across 11 bases. In germline, CDR1 is SGHVS, CDR2 FQNEAQ. This CDR3 is built from 18 residues. The trim removed 4 bases at V and 5 bases at J, leaving 14 bases unmatched. The CDR3 DNA sequence: TGTGCCAGCAGCTATCCTAACCAGGGACAGGGGGTCGAAGATACGCAGTATTTT. Translation gives CASSYPNQGQGVEDTQYF. Complete variable domain (other parts from reference TRBV7-8 and TRBJ2-3): GAGVSQSPRYKVAKRGQDVALRCDPISGHVSLFWYQQALGQGPEFLTYFQNEAQLDKSGLPSDRFFAERPEGSVSTLKIQRTQQEDSAVYLCASSYPNQGQGVEDTQYFGPGTRLTVL.

The rearrangement links TRBV11-2 to TRBJ1-3, with 9 bases fitting TRBD1. Trimming at V came to 5 bases and at J to 5 bases, leaving 4 bases not matched to a gene. Germline-derived CDR1 and CDR2 are SGHAT and FQNNGV. This CDR3 has 14 residues. The CDR3 DNA is TGTGCCAGCAGCGCAACAGGGGGCCGAAACACCATATATTTT. Translated: CASSATGGRNTIYF.

The chain carries TRBV25-1 and TRBJ1-3, with TRBD1 matching over 8 bases. In germline, CDR1 is MGHDK, CDR2 SYGVNS. This CDR3 region has 14 residues. V was clipped by 9 bases and J by 4 bases; unmatched bases: 8. CDR3 region: CASRDRGIGNTIYF. The CDR3 coding sequence is TGTGCCAGTCGCGACAGGGGCATCGGAAACACCATATATTTT.

This chain joins TRBV5-5 and TRBJ2-7, with 7 bases aligning to TRBD1. The CDR3 covers 14 residues. V lost 5 bases to trimming and J lost 1 base; unmatched junction nucleotides: 6. Germline CDR1 is SGHKS and CDR2 is YYEKEE (reference sequence). CDR3 residues: CASSRTDRSYEQYV. CDR3 sequence (DNA): TGTGCCAGCAGTCGAACGGACAGGTCCTACGAGCAGTACGTC.